What follows are 22 T cell receptor beta chains derived from one specimen sequenced in a study of CD8 T cells in ankylosing spondylitis. TCRdb fed the 5' RACE reads into MiXCR, producing one record per CDR3 protein. The table includes about 130,000 distinct CDR3 sequences, 7% detected once. Sequences were obtained from blood, either unsorted or a sorted T cell fraction (not recorded which). The receptors stem from a male donor with ankylosing spondylitis or in good health (not recorded which).

This clonotype was observed at least ten times. This chain's CDR3 is CAISVGGASTDTQYF. DNA of the CDR3: TGTGCCATCAGTGTGGGAGGTGCTAGCACAGATACGCAGTATTTT. This sequence joins TRBV10-3 and TRBJ2-3; TRBD2 is a possible D gene (6 bases). V was trimmed by 4 bases and J by 0 bases, leaving 11 bases between them. Looked up from germline, CDR1 is ENHRY and CDR2 is SYGVKD. The CDR3 is 15 residues long.

This clonotype was found many times. The rearrangement joins TRBV2 to TRBJ1-1; 8 bases align to TRBD1. The CDR3 loop spans 17 amino acids. Germline-derived CDR1 and CDR2 are SNHLY and FYNNEI. J gave up 1 base and V 3 bases, and 10 bases lay outside the gene matches. The chain's CDR3 is CASSEAGGRNRNTEAFF. DNA of the CDR3: TGTGCCAGCAGTGAGGCAGGGGGCAGAAATAGGAACACTGAAGCTTTCTTT.

This clonotype was counted many times. V gene TRBV5-1 combines with J gene TRBJ2-5; the match to TRBD2 covers 10 bases. CDR3 length: 16 residues. CDR1 is SGHRS, CDR2 YFSETQ, per germline. The J segment lost 5 bases and the V segment lost 2 bases, leaving 9 bases of the junction unmatched. DNA for the CDR3: TGCGCCAGCAGCTTAAAAGCGGGGGGGGTCCAGGAGACCCAGTACTTC. Encoded protein: CASSLKAGGVQETQYF.

Many counts were recorded for this clonotype. The V gene is TRBV5-1, the J gene TRBJ2-3; D may be TRBD1 (5 bases). Between the trimmed V and J ends, which lost 1 base and 2 bases, there was a span of 14 bases. The CDR3 spans 16 residues. The germline CDR1 and CDR2 sequences are SGHRS and YFSETQ. CDR3: CASSLSRQTATDTQYF. Written as DNA, the CDR3 is TGCGCCAGCAGCTTGTCGCGACAGACCGCCACAGATACGCAGTATTTT.

This clonotype was recorded at least ten times. V gene TRBV5-1 combines with J gene TRBJ2-7, with unresolved D. Germline CDR1 and CDR2: SGHRS and YFSETQ. V shed 0 bases and J shed 2 bases, with 24 bases lying between them. This CDR3 region has 19 residues. CDR3 in amino acids: CASSLAPIEARRVPYEQYF. The CDR3, as DNA: TGCGCCAGCAGCTTGGCCCCGATCGAGGCGCGACGGGTACCCTACGAGCAGTACTTC.

This clonotype was observed at least ten times. J is TRBJ2-7 and V is TRBV20-1; TRBD2 agrees at 9 bases. V lost 1 base and J lost 0; bases outside the gene matches: 7. The length of the CDR3 is 16 residues. Germline lookup yields CDR1 DFQATT and CDR2 SNEGSKA (reference sequence). In DNA form, the CDR3 reads TGCAGTGCTAGAGCCCCTAGCGGGGTCCGCTCCTACGAGCAGTACTTC. This codes for CSARAPSGVRSYEQYF.

This clonotype occurred many times. This chain links TRBV12-3 or TRBV12-4 with TRBJ1-2; tentative D call: TRBD1 (6 bases). The V and J ends lost 7 bases and 4 bases respectively, with 13 bases between them. The CDR3 totals 13 residues. CDR3 in amino acids: CASTPDRSYGYTF. DNA of the CDR3: TGTGCCAGCACTCCGGACAGATCCTATGGCTACACCTTC.

The table lists this clonotype with many counts. The V gene is TRBV12-3 or TRBV12-4, the J gene TRBJ2-7; D is ambiguous. The V end was cut by 5 bases, the J end by 1 base, with 9 bases between. The CDR3 totals 13 residues. CDR3 loop: CASSTDISYEQYF. The CDR3 DNA reads TGTGCCAGCAGTACCGACATTTCCTACGAGCAGTACTTC.

This clonotype was seen many times. This chain joins TRBV7-2 and TRBJ1-5; 8 bases fit TRBD1. CDR1 and CDR2 (germline): SGHTA, FQGNSA. V was clipped by 1 base and J by 4 bases; unmatched bases: 3. The CDR3 totals 15 residues. CDR3 sequence reads: CASSLVRTGNQPQHF. The CDR3 DNA sequence: TGTGCCAGCAGCTTAGTTAGGACAGGGAATCAGCCCCAGCATTTT.

This clonotype occurred a few times. The chain links TRBV7-2 to TRBJ2-1; D remains unclear. The CDR3 sequence is 17 residues long. The V and J ends lost 1 base and 3 bases respectively, with 16 bases between them. The germline V gene encodes CDR1 SGHTA and CDR2 FQGNSA. The DNA of the CDR3 is TGTGCCAGCAGCTTAGTTACTCTGGCGGTATACTACAATGAGCAGTTCTTC. Translating gives CASSLVTLAVYYNEQFF.

This clonotype appeared a few times. This rearrangement joins TRBV5-1 to TRBJ2-1; possibly TRBD2 for D (6 bases). The CDR3 runs to 17 residues. The V gene's germline CDR1 is SGHRS and CDR2 YFSETQ. V lost 0 bases, J lost 0 bases, and 13 bases lay in between. In DNA form, the CDR3 reads TGCGCCAGCAGCTTGGGTTGGACTACCTACTCCTACAATGAGCAGTTCTTC. Protein: CASSLGWTTYSYNEQFF.

In its sample, this clonotype was seen many times. V gene TRBV5-1 combines with J gene TRBJ2-5; 10 nucleotides line up with TRBD2. This CDR3 contains 16 residues. Germline CDR1 is SGHRS and CDR2 is YFSETQ. Trimming cost V 0 bases and J 5 bases; bases outside gene matches: 7. The CDR3 region is CASSLARLAGDETQYF. CDR3 sequence (DNA): TGCGCCAGCAGCTTGGCAAGGCTAGCGGGAGATGAGACCCAGTACTTC. The full variable domain, its missing parts supplied by reference TRBV5-1 and TRBJ2-5, is KAGVTQTPRYLIKTRGQQVTLSCSPISGHRSVSWYQQTPGQGLQFLFEYFSETQRNKGNFPGRFSGRQFSNSRSEMNVSTLELGDSALYLCASSLARLAGDETQYFGPGTRLLVL.

This clonotype has ten or more counts. CDR3 nucleotide sequence: TGTGCCAGCAGTCCGCCCGGGACGGTCTACGAGCAGTACTTC. Translated, it gives CASSPPGTVYEQYF. The chain has TRBV6-1 and TRBJ2-7, with D perhaps assigned TRBD1 or TRBD2 (5 bases each). Germline V gene sequence: CDR1 MNHNS, CDR2 SASEGT. Trimming removed 5 bases from V and 3 bases from J, with 14 bases in between. There are 14 residues in the CDR3.

This clonotype was counted many times. This chain joins TRBV3-1 and TRBJ1-4; the D gene is possibly TRBD1 (5 bases). This CDR3 has 15 amino acids. The V end lost 2 bases, the J end lost 8 bases, and 15 bases lay between the germline ends. From germline, CDR1 is LGHDT and CDR2 YNNKEL (reference sequence). The CDR3 DNA is TGTGCCAGCAGCCAATGGCCCAGGGAGGACGAAAAACTGTTTTTT. Translating it yields CASSQWPREDEKLFF.

V and J are TRBV5-1 and TRBJ2-1; D might be TRBD1 or TRBD2, each matching 6 bases. Germline assignment: CDR1 SGHRS and CDR2 YFSETQ. This CDR3 has 17 amino acids. The V end was cut by 1 base, the J end by 8 bases, with 22 bases between. The CDR3 is CASSLSVGGYLTDEQFF. CDR3 sequence (DNA): TGCGCCAGCAGCTTGTCAGTAGGGGGGTACCTTACGGATGAGCAGTTCTTC.

This clonotype came up many times. V gene TRBV5-6 combines with J gene TRBJ2-1; D gene uncertain. Trimming stripped 0 bases from V and 1 base from J, with 5 bases between. CDR1 is SGHDT and CDR2 is YYEEEE in the germline V gene. This CDR3 comprises 14 residues. The CDR3 sequence: CASSLGSSYNEQFF. CDR3 coding DNA: TGTGCCAGCAGCTTGGGTAGTTCCTACAATGAGCAGTTCTTC.

This clonotype has a count of ten or more. V and J are TRBV3-1 and TRBJ1-1, with D hard to call. The CDR3 runs to 12 residues. Trimming took 1 base from V and 5 from J, leaving 5 bases between them. Germline V CDR1 and CDR2: LGHDT, YNNKEL (reference sequence). The CDR3 loop is CASSQGGTEAFF. Written as DNA, the CDR3 is TGTGCCAGCAGCCAAGGGGGTACTGAAGCTTTCTTT.

The sample holds a few counts of this clonotype. The chain carries TRBV12-3 or TRBV12-4 and TRBJ1-4; TRBD1 might be the D (6 bases). CDR3 length: 16 residues. V shed 5 bases and J shed 6 bases, with 19 bases lying between them. CDR3 coding DNA: TGTGCCAGCAGTCAGGGGCGGGGGGGACCTGATGAAAAACTGTTTTTT. It is translated as CASSQGRGGPDEKLFF.

For this clonotype: This may stem from a read error, because a much larger clone lies one nucleotide away. This rearrangement joins TRBV7-9 to TRBJ1-6, with D possibly being TRBD1 (5 bases). The CDR3 has 16 amino acids. Germline-derived CDR1 and CDR2 are SEHNR and FQNEAQ (reference sequence). CDR3 amino acids: CAGSPAYGTRRSPLHF. CDR3 nucleotides: TGTGCCGGCAGCCCCGCTTACGGGACCCGGCGTTCACCCCTCCACTTT.

The chain combines TRBV11-1 with TRBJ2-3; 9 bases agree with TRBD2. The CDR3 length is 17 residues. The germline V gene encodes CDR1 SGHAT and CDR2 FQDESV (reference sequence). V gave up 0 bases and J gave up 5 bases; unmatched junction bases: 9. The CDR3 DNA reads as TGTGCCAGCAGCTTAGCGGTATTAGCGGGAGCCGGAGATACGCAGTATTTT. Translating it yields CASSLAVLAGAGDTQYF.

This clonotype has at least ten counts. The rearrangement uses TRBV20-1 and TRBJ2-5; 8 bases match TRBD2. The germline CDR1 and CDR2 sequences are DFQATT and SNEGSKA (reference sequence). Unmatched junction bases numbered 6, after V lost 7 bases and J lost 2 bases. CDR3 size: 13 residues. CDR3 in DNA: TGCAGTGGGGTAGCGGGGCCTCAAGAGACCCAGTACTTC. Translated, it gives CSGVAGPQETQYF.

This clonotype was picked up a small number of times. This chain joins TRBV6-5 and TRBJ1-4, with a possible D match to TRBD1 (5 bases). CDR1 and CDR2 (germline): MNHEY, SVGAGI. The CDR3 is 15 residues long. Deletions cut 2 bases from V and 3 bases from J, with 10 bases between. The CDR3 DNA reads as TGTGCCAGCAGTTACACCCTAGGGGCTAATGAAAAACTGTTTTTT. Protein sequence: CASSYTLGANEKLFF.